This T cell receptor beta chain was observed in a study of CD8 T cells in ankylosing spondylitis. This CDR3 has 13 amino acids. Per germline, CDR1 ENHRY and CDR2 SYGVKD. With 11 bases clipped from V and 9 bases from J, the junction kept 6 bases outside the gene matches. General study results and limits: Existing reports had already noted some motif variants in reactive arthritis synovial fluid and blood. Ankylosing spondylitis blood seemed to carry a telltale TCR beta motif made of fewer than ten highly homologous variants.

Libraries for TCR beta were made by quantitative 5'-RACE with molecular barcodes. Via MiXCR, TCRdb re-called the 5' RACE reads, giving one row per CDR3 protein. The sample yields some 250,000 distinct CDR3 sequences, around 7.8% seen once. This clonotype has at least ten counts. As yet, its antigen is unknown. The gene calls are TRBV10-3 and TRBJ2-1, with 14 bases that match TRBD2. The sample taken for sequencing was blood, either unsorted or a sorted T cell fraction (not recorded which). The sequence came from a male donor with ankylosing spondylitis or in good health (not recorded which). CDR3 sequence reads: CAVGLAGDREQFF. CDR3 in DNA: TGTGCCGTGGGACTAGCGGGAGATCGTGAGCAGTTCTTC.